This T cell receptor beta chain was retrieved from a study of cytomegalovirus exposure and HLA in healthy donors. Broader study findings: It was 150 or so TCR beta chains that were listed as cytomegalovirus-associated. Compared with the roughly 730-donor mean, an Asian-associated ancestry cluster reportedly had fewer N-insertions, according to a later analysis.

The PCR employed 60 Vbeta primers together with 13 Jbeta primers. Generated by immunoSEQ multiplex PCR, the TCRdb table keeps only in-frame clones and is missing some. The sample shows 50,000 to 60,000 clones, 75% to 80% of them seen only once. Details on this clone: The antigen remains unidentified.

This CDR3 contains 16 residues. The clonotype comes from a female donor in good health and CMV-seronegative. The J gene is TRBJ2-7, the V gene TRBV21-1; the table calls TRBD1, which could not be checked here. TRBV21-1 is designated a pseudogene. The sample taken for sequencing was PBMCs. The CDR3 nucleotides are TGTGCCAGGGGGCATAGATATGATCCCTCTTCCTACGAGCAGTACTTC. Its translation: CARGHRYDPSSYEQYF.